This T cell receptor beta chain was identified in a study of CD8+CD57+ T cells in acquired aplastic anemia. Study at large: Yields of DNA that came from sorted CD4+ and CD8+ cells averaged about 3.5 ug.

Both TCR beta VDJ combination and CDR3 sequence profiling were carried out. Genomic DNA was the template for this profiling. One entry per CDR3 protein results from TCRdb running MiXCR on the reads. The sample lists around 80,000 distinct CDR3 sequences, 55% to 75% occurring once. The study, taken as a whole, reports: In CD8+ cells, Simpson's diversity showed no significant difference between patients and controls.

Sequencing was done on patients that had shown CD8+CD57+ cell expansion by flow cytometry. The cohort consisted entirely of patients having severe acquired aplastic anemia. Untreated patients provided the blood samples, with no therapy given before sampling. On this clonotype itself: Its cognate antigen is unknown. Sequence at one end of the junction differs from germline and may be a read error.

The sample consisted of sorted CD4+, CD8+, or CD8+CD57+ T cells (not recorded which) from PBMCs. This receptor was taken from a human donor with aplastic anemia.

CDR3 nucleotides: TGCGCCAGCAGCCCCGGACAGGGGGACTCACCCCTCCACTTT. Translating it yields CASSPGQGDSPLHF. The chain links TRBV19 to TRBJ1-6; 10 nucleotides agree with TRBD1. Germline V lookup: CDR1 LNHDA, CDR2 SQIVND (reference sequence). CDR3 size: 14 residues.